Listed here are 13 T cell receptor beta chains from one sample, sequenced in a study of T cell responses to AZD1222 COVID-19 vaccine. The table came from immunoSEQ multiplex PCR; TCRdb's copy has only in-frame clones and leaves some out. The table shows some 140,000 clones, with approximately 89% occurring only once. This sample comprised peripheral blood, obtained on day 0 of AZD1222 vaccination. These receptors were obtained from an adult in good health.

V gene TRBV28 combines with J gene TRBJ1-5; a possible D gene is TRBD1 (5 bases). Germline V CDR1 and CDR2: MDHEN, SYDVKM. The ends were cut back, 6 bases at V and 5 bases at J, with 17 bases in the middle. The CDR3 has 15 residues. DNA for the CDR3: TGTGCCAGCAGACCCCTGGGGAAAGGGGATCAGCCCCAGCATTTT. Translation gives CASRPLGKGDQPQHF.

The J gene is TRBJ2-3, the V gene TRBV4-3; TRBD2 matches 13 bases. After removal of 2 bases from V and 1 base from J, the junction contained 9 bases not matched to a gene. CDR3 length equals 19 residues. Per germline, CDR1 LGHNA and CDR2 YSLEER. This CDR3 is CASSQLGRTSGGRTDTQYF. CDR3 bases: TGCGCCAGCAGCCAATTGGGGAGGACTAGCGGGGGCCGCACAGATACGCAGTATTTT.

The chain joins TRBV4-1 to TRBJ2-7; D may be TRBD1 or TRBD2 (5 bases each). CDR1 and CDR2 (germline): MGHRA, YSYEKL. V was trimmed by 2 bases and J by 0 bases, leaving 11 bases between them. There are 15 residues in the CDR3. In nucleotides, the CDR3 is TGCGCCAGCAGCCAAAGGCCAGGGAGCTCCTACGAGCAGTACTTC. It specifies CASSQRPGSSYEQYF.

This clone was found once. The rearrangement joins TRBV6-4 to TRBJ1-2; D gene unclear. The germline V gene encodes CDR1 MRHNA and CDR2 SNTAGT. Trimming took off 6 bases at V and 6 bases at J, with 8 bases between the two ends. The CDR3 consists of 11 residues. The CDR3 loop is CASRGGDGYTF. Here the CDR3 DNA reads TGTGCCAGCAGGGGCGGAGATGGCTACACCTTC.

The chain is built from TRBV21-1 and TRBJ1-1. TRBV21-1 is noted as a pseudogene. The CDR3 is 15 amino acids. This chain's CDR3 is CASKKRRGDNTEAFF. The CDR3 bases are TGTGCCAGCAAGAAACGTAGGGGGGATAACACTGAAGCTTTCTTT.

The rearrangement joins TRBV6-4 to TRBJ1-6; perhaps TRBD1 as D (6 bases). The CDR3 totals 16 residues. Between the trimmed V and J ends, which lost 3 bases and 2 bases, there was a span of 11 bases. CDR1 MRHNA and CDR2 SNTAGT come from the germline V gene. The CDR3 loop is CASSEGGSAYNSPLHF. The CDR3 DNA reads TGTGCCAGCAGTGAAGGGGGTAGCGCCTATAATTCACCCCTCCACTTT.

Worth noting for this clone: Compared with germline, one end of the junction differs, possibly owing to a read error. This chain joins TRBV14 and TRBJ2-3; 7 nucleotides align to TRBD2. The CDR3 is 16 amino acids. Germline V gene lookup returns CDR1 SGHDN and CDR2 FVKESK. CDR3 DNA sequence: TGTGCCAGCAGCAAAGAGCGGGGTTTGGACACAGATACGCAGTATTTT. As protein: CASSKERGLDTDTQYF.

The chain links TRBV6-5 to TRBJ1-2; D is uncertain. The CDR3 length is 12 residues. Deletions cut 4 bases from V and 5 bases from J, with 8 bases between. The V gene's germline CDR1 is MNHEY and CDR2 SVGAGI. The DNA of the CDR3 is TGTGCCAGCAGTTCGAGGAGTTATGGCTACACCTTC. This codes for CASSSRSYGYTF.

V is TRBV5-1 and J is TRBJ2-2, with 9 bases aligning to TRBD2. Germline V gives CDR1 SGHRS, CDR2 YFSETQ. The J segment lost 7 bases and the V segment lost 5 bases, leaving 6 bases of the junction unmatched. The CDR3 sequence is 14 residues long. CDR3 region: CASSLAGMIGELFF. CDR3 nucleotide sequence: TGCGCCAGCAGTCTAGCGGGAATGATCGGGGAGCTGTTTTTT.

J is TRBJ2-1 and V is TRBV11-2; D unclear. Germline lookup yields CDR1 SGHAT and CDR2 FQNNGV. V lost 1 base to trimming and J lost 5 bases, with 18 bases between them. There are 17 residues in the CDR3. The CDR3 coding sequence is TGTGCCAGCAGCTTAGCTCCGCGAGGATTAAGAGACAATGAGCAGTTCTTC. Its translation: CASSLAPRGLRDNEQFF.

The CDR3 is CASRGGLAGAARDEQYF. The CDR3 bases are TGTGCCAGCAGGGGAGGACTAGCGGGAGCTGCACGGGACGAGCAGTACTTC. V and J are TRBV7-9 and TRBJ2-7; 13 bases are shared with TRBD2. The CDR3 has 17 amino acids. Unmatched junction bases numbered 13, after V lost 6 bases and J lost 5 bases. Germline V gives CDR1 SEHNR, CDR2 FQNEAQ (reference sequence).

The genes are TRBV14 and TRBJ1-2; D is unresolved. The CDR3 has 13 residues. The V and J ends lost 4 bases and 4 bases respectively, with 10 bases between them. In germline, CDR1 is SGHDN, CDR2 FVKESK. The CDR3 DNA reads as TGTGCCAGCAGCCCCTTTCGGGGCTATGGCTACACCTTC. Protein: CASSPFRGYGYTF.

The V and J genes are TRBV24-1 and TRBJ2-1; 10 bases are shared with TRBD1. This CDR3 has 16 amino acids. Germline values: CDR1 KGHDR, CDR2 SFDVKD. V gave up 4 bases and J gave up 6 bases; unmatched junction bases: 8. Written as DNA, the CDR3 is TGTGCCACCAGTGACCGGGGACAGGGGACGGGCAATGAGCAGTTCTTC. Translated, it gives CATSDRGQGTGNEQFF.